These T cell receptor beta chains were read from a single sample in a study of neurological immune-mediated disorders. TCRdb re-called the 5' RACE reads with MiXCR, one entry per CDR3 protein. The sample has 66,000 or so distinct CDR3 sequences, 4.5% to 5.5% seen once; the top ten hold 6.5% to 7.5%. The sample comprised PBMCs. The receptor set was obtained from a man aged 25-45 years with multiple sclerosis. Both conserved end residues are part of each CDR3. The order of the fields is clone size, D gene, V gene, J gene, CDR3 protein, CDR3 DNA. D genes are given only for firm matches. The size of a clone is reported for some rows only, either as once, few or many, or as a class for expanded clones.

abundance: many
d_gene: .
v_gene: TRBV5-1
j_gene: TRBJ2-6
CDR3aa: CASSPRGPLSGANVLTF
CDR3nt: TGCGCCAGCAGCCCCCGGGGACCGCTCTCTGGGGCCAACGTCCTGACTTTC

abundance: many
d_gene: .
v_gene: TRBV20-1
j_gene: TRBJ2-1
CDR3aa: CSAMITGAGVSYNEQFF
CDR3nt: TGCAGTGCCATGATAACAGGGGCGGGGGTCTCCTACAATGAGCAGTTCTTC

abundance: many
d_gene: TRBD1
v_gene: TRBV5-1
j_gene: TRBJ1-1
CDR3aa: CASSFMRQGGINTEAFF
CDR3nt: TGCGCCAGCAGCTTCATGAGACAGGGGGGAATTAACACTGAAGCTTTCTTT

abundance: many
d_gene: .
v_gene: TRBV3-1
j_gene: TRBJ1-6
CDR3aa: CASSRENSPLHF
CDR3nt: TGTGCCAGCAGCCGGGAAAATTCACCCCTCCACTTT

abundance: many
d_gene: TRBD2
v_gene: TRBV5-1
j_gene: TRBJ2-5
CDR3aa: CASSLGLAGYQETQYF
CDR3nt: TGCGCCAGCAGCTTGGGACTAGCGGGGTACCAAGAGACCCAGTACTTC

abundance: .
d_gene: TRBD1
v_gene: TRBV29-1
j_gene: TRBJ2-1
CDR3aa: CSVGGQTHSNEQFF
CDR3nt: TGCAGCGTTGGGGGACAGACACACTCCAATGAGCAGTTCTTC

abundance: many
d_gene: TRBD1
v_gene: TRBV9
j_gene: TRBJ2-3
CDR3aa: CASSAPGQGKDTQYF
CDR3nt: TGTGCCAGCAGCGCACCGGGACAGGGAAAAGATACGCAGTATTTT

abundance: few
d_gene: .
v_gene: TRBV6-1
j_gene: TRBJ1-6
CDR3aa: CASSEWDGYNSPLHF
CDR3nt: TGTGCCAGCAGTGAATGGGACGGCTATAATTCACCCCTCCACTTT

abundance: many
d_gene: .
v_gene: TRBV20-1
j_gene: TRBJ2-1
CDR3aa: CSARGAGGIEQFF
CDR3nt: TGCAGTGCTAGAGGGGCAGGAGGGATTGAGCAGTTCTTC

abundance: medium-sized
d_gene: .
v_gene: TRBV5-6
j_gene: TRBJ2-6
CDR3aa: CASSLPILTSSGANVLTF
CDR3nt: TGTGCCAGCAGCCTGCCTATACTTACTAGCTCTGGGGCCAACGTCCTGACTTTC

abundance: many
d_gene: .
v_gene: TRBV10-2
j_gene: TRBJ1-1
CDR3aa: CASSEAGNTEAFF
CDR3nt: TGCGCCAGCAGTGAGGCAGGGAATACTGAAGCTTTCTTT

abundance: many
d_gene: TRBD2
v_gene: TRBV15
j_gene: TRBJ2-1
CDR3aa: CATSTGTSGRNEQFF
CDR3nt: TGTGCCACCAGCACCGGGACTAGCGGTCGTAATGAGCAGTTCTTC

abundance: many
d_gene: TRBD1
v_gene: TRBV12-3/TRBV12-4
j_gene: TRBJ1-5
CDR3aa: CASSSRQGGNQPQHF
CDR3nt: TGTGCCAGCAGTTCCCGACAGGGAGGCAATCAGCCCCAGCATTTT

abundance: many
d_gene: TRBD1
v_gene: TRBV29-1
j_gene: TRBJ2-2
CDR3aa: CSVMRTGGNTGELFF
CDR3nt: TGCAGCGTCATGAGGACAGGGGGCAACACCGGGGAGCTGTTTTTT

abundance: .
d_gene: .
v_gene: TRBV4-2
j_gene: TRBJ2-7
CDR3aa: CASSLRSADNEQYF
CDR3nt: TGTGCCAGCAGCCTTAGGTCAGCAGACAACGAGCAGTACTTC

abundance: many
d_gene: .
v_gene: TRBV5-1
j_gene: TRBJ1-1
CDR3aa: CASSPGGAKGTEAFF
CDR3nt: TGCGCCAGCAGCCCCGGGGGGGCAAAGGGCACTGAAGCTTTCTTT

abundance: few
d_gene: .
v_gene: TRBV5-1
j_gene: TRBJ1-1
CDR3aa: CASMARLNTEAFF
CDR3nt: TGCGCCAGCATGGCCCGCTTGAACACTGAAGCTTTCTTT

abundance: many
d_gene: .
v_gene: TRBV2
j_gene: TRBJ1-5
CDR3aa: CASRYSNQPQHF
CDR3nt: TGTGCCAGCAGGTATAGCAATCAGCCCCAGCATTTT

abundance: many
d_gene: .
v_gene: TRBV7-9
j_gene: TRBJ1-1
CDR3aa: CASSPRGPNTEAFF
CDR3nt: TGTGCCAGCAGCCCCAGGGGCCCGAACACTGAAGCTTTCTTT

abundance: many
d_gene: .
v_gene: TRBV20-1
j_gene: TRBJ2-7
CDR3aa: CSARGTGRGEQYF
CDR3nt: TGCAGTGCTAGAGGTACAGGGAGAGGCGAGCAGTACTTC

abundance: .
d_gene: .
v_gene: TRBV5-1
j_gene: TRBJ1-1
CDR3aa: CASSLGSGIGADTEAFF
CDR3nt: TGCGCCAGCAGCTTGGGATCCGGGATAGGGGCGGACACTGAAGCTTTCTTT